Listed below are T cell receptor beta chains from one sample, sequenced in a study of cytomegalovirus exposure and HLA in healthy donors. The table came from immunoSEQ multiplex PCR; TCRdb's copy has only in-frame clones and leaves some out. The profile shows about 160,000 clones, under 90% of them singletons. Sample: PBMCs. The receptors come from a woman aged 18-29 years in good health and CMV-seropositive. Each CDR3 is given without its conserved first and last residue. The order of the fields is CDR3 length, J gene, clone size, V gene, CDR3 protein. Not all rows give a size; the values are once, few, many and, for expanded clones, a class.

length: 16
J: TRBJ2-1
size: -
V: TRBV19
CDR3: ASSGDRVAGSSYNEQF

length: 12
J: TRBJ2-7
size: -
V: TRBV6-6
CDR3: ASSYSAGGYEQY

length: 16
J: TRBJ2-1
size: -
V: TRBV27
CDR3: ASTLLGLAGAGYNEQF

length: 15
J: TRBJ2-2
size: -
V: TRBV7-2
CDR3: ASSLIGSSASGGALF

length: 11
J: TRBJ1-2
size: -
V: TRBV7-2
CDR3: ASSQPGKGGYT

length: 16
J: TRBJ2-6
size: -
V: TRBV19
CDR3: ASSISNSPLSGANVLT

length: 14
J: TRBJ2-7
size: -
V: TRBV5-6
CDR3: ASSLATPLGGSEQY

length: 16
J: TRBJ2-3
size: -
V: TRBV28
CDR3: ASSLGVAGTGGTDTQY

length: 14
J: TRBJ2-1
size: -
V: TRBV4-1
CDR3: ASSQDLAGGPKEQF

length: 13
J: TRBJ1-1
size: -
V: TRBV4-3
CDR3: ASSDPGQGIAEAF

length: 13
J: TRBJ1-5
size: once
V: TRBV5-8
CDR3: ASSPGQGGYQPQH

length: 14
J: TRBJ2-1
size: few
V: TRBV4-1
CDR3: ASSQVDMLVYNEQF

length: 15
J: TRBJ1-1
size: -
V: TRBV4-1
CDR3: ASSHQPGQGVYTEAF

length: 13
J: TRBJ2-5
size: -
V: TRBV6-5
CDR3: ASSSPLAGGETQY

length: 13
J: TRBJ2-1
size: -
V: TRBV5-1
CDR3: ASSFGQGTYNEQF

length: 13
J: TRBJ2-1
size: -
V: TRBV6-1
CDR3: ASSWTANPYNEQF

length: 13
J: TRBJ2-7
size: once
V: TRBV6-6
CDR3: ASSYSSGRALEQY